This TCR beta chain was identified during a study of tumor and adjacent non-tumor tissue in lung cancer (dated by TCRdb to 2017 to 2018). Describing the broader study: Of the cohort, roughly 12 patients had adenocarcinoma, 2 had squamous cell carcinoma and 1 had small cell lung cancer. Using bulk TCRbeta repertoires from under 17 lung cancer patients, the study set lung tumor tissue side by side with matched distant non-tumor lung tissue. In total, sequencing yielded 125,075,908 productive TCRbeta reads, which works out to an average of about 4.2 million reads per sample. Fewer than 35 paired specimens, one tumor and one normal lung sample per patient, were profiled by TCRbeta CDR3 sequencing. The 15 or so patients were aged roughly 30 to 80 years, included around 10 men and 5 women, and had TNM stage I to III disease. Findings and caveats that apply to the study as a whole: Only around 15 patients were included in the cohort, and the need for larger samples and more detailed clinical data was noted by the authors. TCR diversity was significantly higher in younger patients, and higher tumor TCR diversity was associated with shorter overall and disease-free survival. The top 100 clones accounted for a significantly larger cumulative portion of the repertoire in normal lung than in tumor tissue. Because peripheral blood was not sequenced, blood TCRbeta repertoires in the lung cancer patients of the study were not examined. The methods do not name the sequencing platform or mention unique molecular identifiers. Significantly higher TCR diversity (inverse Simpson) was observed in tumor tissue than in normal lung tissue (approximately 440 vs 150, P = 0.0075, Mann-Whitney U test).

This clonotype was counted ten times or more. The antigen this receptor binds is unknown. No much larger clonotype is one base removed from it; base qualities were not supplied. RNA was extracted from bulk unsorted tissue and checked for quality with a NanoDrop ND-1000 and an Agilent 2100. Newly diagnosed lung cancer patients without prior chemotherapy who had been admitted for thoracic surgery in China between August and November 2014 were enrolled as donors. Patients with previous radiotherapy or chemotherapy, or with another concurrent cancer, were excluded from the study. Pieces of surgical tissue measuring roughly 1-2.3 cm3 were kept in RNAlater solution and stored at -80 degrees C until use. The CDR3 measures 14 amino acids from cysteine to phenylalanine. This entry keeps only the CDR3 DNA: 42 bases, framed from base 1. For CDR1 and CDR2, the germline V gene lists MDHEN and SYDVKM. The junction shows trimming of 5 bases on V and 6 bases on J, and the gene matches do not reach 4 bases of it.

Libraries were made using multiplex PCR. Sequencing used an Illumina HiSeq 2500. TCRbeta libraries were constructed through three rounds of nested PCR with primers (Table S4) according to protocols adapted from ARM-PCR. Before sequencing, PCR products of 200-500 bp were cut from the gel and purified using the QIAquick gel extraction kit. The original methods were these. Trimmomatic was used to clean the reads, FLASH merged the cleaned reads into complete CDR3 sequences, and MiTCR assigned the sequences to V(D)J germline segments. Clonal diversity was calculated as the inverse Simpson's index using VDJtools. A read counted as productive if the sequence was in-frame and lacked a premature stop codon. TCRdb trimmed public reads at Q25 via fastp, called clones via MiXCR and kept in-frame beta chains. CDR3 protein sequences are deduplicated, and each keeps its most common genes and DNA. None of the V and J calls come from the authors' own analysis; TCRdb made them. Recorded for this sample are approximately 75,000 distinct CDR3 sequences; 60% to 85% of them occurred a single time. The ten largest make up less than 15% of the sample.

In this chain, TRBV28 is recombined with TRBJ2-2; the junction holds 9 bases that match TRBD2. The sequenced sample was lung tumor tissue. This receptor was obtained from a woman aged 45-65 years with non-small cell lung cancer. The DNA sequence is as follows: TGTGCCAGCAGTCGGACTAGCGCTGCCGGGGAGCTGTTTTTT. Its product reads: CASSRTSAAGELFF.